This T cell receptor beta chain was recovered during a study of T cell responses to AZD1222 COVID-19 vaccine. Study background: Second doses at about 4 or about 12 weeks were pooled.

Findings of the study overall: Reportedly, nearly half of unique spike TCRs recognized epitopes outside B.1.351/B.1.1.7 mutations. There were mostly white British donors and more females than males, and clonal diversity was possibly underestimated. Among those given AZD1222, only five or six were seropositive at baseline.

Germline CDR1 reads SQVTM; CDR2 reads ANQGSEA. The CDR3 length is 12 residues. V lost 4 bases to trimming and J lost 1 base, with 7 bases between them. Using immunoSEQ multiplex PCR, the repertoire was profiled, and TCRdb retains in-frame clones only, with some absent. The sample includes 100,000 to 150,000 clones, around nine tenths of them seen just once. Turning to this clone: Its specificity is not known.

The input for sequencing was peripheral blood, taken on day 0 of AZD1222 vaccination. The clonotype originates from an adult in good health. The chain has TRBV29-1 and TRBJ1-1, with unresolved D. CDR3 sequence reads: CSVGHQNTEAFF. The CDR3 nucleotides read TGCAGCGTTGGACATCAGAACACTGAAGCTTTCTTT.